What follows are 32 T cell receptor beta chains derived from one specimen sequenced in a study of CD8+ T cells in alopecia areata. RNA was isolated and reverse transcribed to cDNA, the sequencing template. Libraries were prepared by immunoSEQ multiplex PCR; TCRdb keeps only in-frame clonotypes and omits some of them. This table holds over 200,000 clones, approximately 52% found once. The material was CD4+ T cells sorted from blood, obtained at week 0. The receptors shown here come from a human donor with alopecia areata.

DNA for the CDR3: TGTGCCAGTAGTATAGTAATTTCGGCAGGTCAGACCAAAAACATTCAGTACTTC. Its translation: CASSIVISAGQTKNIQYF. The chain links TRBV19 to TRBJ2-4, with D hard to call. Looked up from germline, CDR1 is LNHDA and CDR2 is SQIVND (reference sequence). This CDR3 is built from 18 residues. The V gene lost 1 base and the J gene lost 2 bases, with 18 bases spanning the gap.

CDR3 nucleotide sequence: TGCGCCAGCAGCTTGTTGTCTCCGGGACACAGATTCACAGATACGCAGTATTTT. Protein sequence: CASSLLSPGHRFTDTQYF. This chain links TRBV5-1 with TRBJ2-3; D might be TRBD1 (6 bases). Germline V CDR1 and CDR2: SGHRS, YFSETQ. Trimming removed 1 base at V and 2 bases at J, with 20 bases between. The length of the CDR3 is 18 residues.

In this sample, this clone turned up a few times. This chain uses TRBV6-5 with TRBJ2-2; TRBD2 might be the D (6 bases). The germline V and J ends were trimmed by 4 bases and 6 bases, with 12 bases remaining between them. The CDR3 covers 14 residues. Germline V gene data show CDR1 as MNHEY and CDR2 as SVGAGI. CDR3 sequence reads: CASSSGGGSGELFF. The DNA of the CDR3 is TGTGCCAGCAGTTCTGGGGGAGGTTCCGGGGAGCTGTTTTTT.

This clone turned up a few times. V and J are TRBV6-1 and TRBJ1-2, with D uncertain. Germline CDR1 reads MNHNS; CDR2 reads SASEGT. The V gene lost 4 bases and the J gene lost 0 bases, with 9 bases spanning the gap. The CDR3 has 14 amino acids. The CDR3 protein is CASSGEPTNYGYTF. The CDR3 DNA reads TGTGCCAGCAGTGGGGAACCGACTAACTATGGCTACACCTTC.

This clone occurred a few times. This chain joins TRBV7-9 and TRBJ2-7; the match to TRBD2 covers 8 bases. V trimming: 4 bases; J trimming: 3 bases; junction bases outside the gene matches: 11. This CDR3 region has 16 residues. The germline gives CDR1 SEHNR, CDR2 FQNEAQ (reference sequence). CDR3 loop: CASSSTGTRGFYEQYF. The CDR3 nucleotides read TGTGCCAGCAGCTCAACCGGGACTAGGGGGTTCTACGAGCAGTACTTC. The variable domain in full, with the rest retrieved from reference TRBV7-9 and TRBJ2-7, is DTGVSQNPRHKITKRGQNVTFRCDPISEHNRLYWYRQTLGQGPEFLTYFQNEAQLEKSRLLSDRFSAERPKGSFSTLEIQRTEQGDSAMYLCASSSTGTRGFYEQYFGPGTRLTVT.

The chain joins TRBV14 to TRBJ2-7, with D perhaps TRBD1 (6 bases). Germline CDR1 is SGHDN and CDR2 is FVKESK. The V end was cut by 1 base, the J end by 5 bases, with 12 bases between. The CDR3 has 14 amino acids. CDR3 residues: CASSQVTGINEQYF. The CDR3 bases are TGTGCCAGCAGCCAAGTTACAGGGATCAACGAGCAGTACTTC.

The chain joins TRBV5-1 to TRBJ2-7; D is possibly TRBD2 (5 bases). The V gene's germline CDR1 is SGHRS and CDR2 YFSETQ. Between the trimmed V and J ends, which lost 6 bases and 3 bases, there was a span of 19 bases. The CDR3 totals 15 residues. The CDR3 DNA reads TGCGCCAGCATGGAGGACGGGTTCAAAGGCTACGAGCAGTACTTC. Its protein is CASMEDGFKGYEQYF.

The chain is built from TRBV29-1 and TRBJ2-5; possible D gene TRBD2, 6 bases. Trimming left V 6 bases short and J 2 bases short, with 13 bases between. The CDR3 covers 13 residues. Germline CDR1 SQVTM, CDR2 ANQGSEA. CDR3 DNA sequence: TGCAGCGTGGGGGGAAGACAGCAAGAGACCCAGTACTTC. Translated: CSVGGRQQETQYF.

The sample holds one count of this clone. The rearrangement links TRBV5-1 to TRBJ1-5; no clear D gene. Between the trimmed V and J ends, which lost 3 bases and 3 bases, there was a span of 7 bases. This CDR3 spans 13 amino acids. Germline CDR1 reads SGHRS; CDR2 reads YFSETQ. The chain's CDR3 is CASSSAINQPQHF. CDR3 in DNA: TGCGCCAGCAGCTCGGCTATCAATCAGCCCCAGCATTTT.

This clone was detected a few times. Here the CDR3 DNA reads TGTGCCAGCAGTAACCCGGAGGAGGCTGGAAACACCATATATTTT. As protein: CASSNPEEAGNTIYF. The chain has TRBV25-1 and TRBJ1-3, with unresolved D. The CDR3 covers 15 residues. Germline CDR1 reads MGHDK; CDR2 reads SYGVNS. Trimming shortened V by 5 bases and J by 2 bases, and 13 bases separated the two germline ends.

This clone was counted only a few times. The chain links TRBV29-1 to TRBJ1-1; 7 positions match TRBD1. V lost 4 bases and J lost 1; bases outside the gene matches: 6. Germline-derived CDR1 and CDR2 are SQVTM and ANQGSEA. The CDR3 is 14 amino acids. The CDR3 nucleotides are TGCAGCGTTGGTCGGGACAGTAAGAACACTGAAGCTTTCTTT. Amino acids: CSVGRDSKNTEAFF.

V and J are TRBV7-2 and TRBJ2-7; the match to TRBD1 covers 10 bases. Losses at the gene ends were 5 bases for V and 6 bases for J; bases not matched to a gene: 7. In germline, CDR1 is SGHTA, CDR2 FQGNSA. CDR3 size: 14 residues. CDR3 nucleotides: TGTGCCAGCAGCATCGGGACAGGGGTCTTCGAGCAGTACTTC. Protein product: CASSIGTGVFEQYF.

In its sample, this clone was seen a few times. Other DNA sequences within the sample encode an identical CDR3. The V call is TRBV6-5, the J call TRBJ1-2, with 7 nucleotides matching TRBD1. With V trimmed by 0 bases and J by 3 bases, 4 bases remained unmatched. The germline gives CDR1 MNHEY, CDR2 SVGAGI. The CDR3 has 15 residues. CDR3 amino acids: CASSYSRQGDYGYTF. The DNA of the CDR3 is TGTGCCAGCAGTTACTCGAGACAGGGAGACTATGGCTACACCTTC.

In this sample, this clone turned up once. The chain combines TRBV30 with TRBJ2-1; possible D gene TRBD1, 6 bases. V lost 1 base and J lost 7, with 20 bases in between. CDR1 and CDR2 from the germline V gene are GTSNPN and SVGIG (reference sequence). The CDR3 loop spans 16 amino acids. In DNA, the CDR3 is TGTGCCTGGAGTGACCGTGGACAGCAGTGGGTGAATGAGCAGTTCTTC. Protein product: CAWSDRGQQWVNEQFF.

The gene calls are TRBV7-3 and TRBJ2-7; D may be TRBD2 (5 bases). V was trimmed by 5 bases and J by 6 bases, leaving 17 bases between them. The CDR3 loop spans 14 amino acids. Per the germline V gene, CDR1 is SGHTA and CDR2 is FQGTGA. The CDR3 loop is CASSPRDPPGEQYF. For the CDR3, the DNA is TGTGCCAGCAGCCCCCGGGATCCCCCAGGCGAGCAGTACTTC.

The chain is built from TRBV7-9 and TRBJ2-7, with 9 nucleotides matching TRBD1. CDR1 SEHNR and CDR2 FQNEAQ come from the germline V gene (reference sequence). The trim removed 5 bases at V and 4 bases at J, leaving 6 bases unmatched. The CDR3 sequence is 14 residues long. CDR3 region: CASSGRDRAYEQYF. The CDR3 region has the DNA TGTGCCAGCAGCGGACGGGACAGGGCTTACGAGCAGTACTTC.

The chain combines TRBV10-2 with TRBJ1-1; D is perhaps TRBD1 (5 bases). This CDR3 has 14 amino acids. Between the trimmed V and J ends, which lost 8 bases and 5 bases, there was a span of 18 bases. From germline, CDR1 is WSHSY and CDR2 SAAADI. As DNA, the CDR3 is TGCGCCAGCCGCCGGGGCTCGGGGGAAACTGAAGCTTTCTTT. This encodes CASRRGSGETEAFF.

The CDR3 sequence: CASSQSLDPKETQYF. CDR3 DNA: TGTGCCAGCAGCCAGAGTCTTGACCCTAAAGAGACCCAGTACTTC. This chain connects TRBV6-5 to TRBJ2-5; D is ambiguous. Trimming shortened V by 6 bases and J by 3 bases, and 17 bases separated the two germline ends. The CDR3 has 15 amino acids. CDR1 and CDR2 (germline): MNHEY, SVGAGI.

The genes are TRBV30 and TRBJ1-2, with TRBD1 matching over 7 bases. Per germline, CDR1 GTSNPN and CDR2 SVGIG (reference sequence). This CDR3 is 12 amino acids long. V lost 2 bases, J lost 8 bases, and 5 bases stayed unmatched. The CDR3 coding sequence is TGTGCCTGGAGTCAAGGGGGCTTGGGCTACACCTTC. It specifies CAWSQGGLGYTF.

This clone was counted only a few times. The chain uses TRBV29-1 and TRBJ2-6; D gene uncertain. V was pared by 0 bases and J by 4 bases, with 16 bases between. CDR1 is SQVTM and CDR2 is ANQGSEA in the germline V gene. The CDR3 loop spans 17 amino acids. DNA of the CDR3: TGCAGCGTTGAAGATCTGGGGTCGCCGGGCGGGGCCAACGTCCTGACTTTC. Translating it yields CSVEDLGSPGGANVLTF.

This clone was observed a single time. The same CDR3 can be traced to other DNA sequences in this sample. This rearrangement joins TRBV30 to TRBJ2-1; 7 bases align to TRBD2. With V trimmed by 2 bases and J by 1 base, 2 bases remained unmatched. Per germline, CDR1 GTSNPN and CDR2 SVGIG (reference sequence). The CDR3 has 14 amino acids. The CDR3 DNA reads TGTGCCTGGAGTCTGGGGGGGTCCTACAATGAGCAGTTCTTC. Encoded protein: CAWSLGGSYNEQFF.

Only a few counts were recorded for this clone. The chain uses TRBV6-5 and TRBJ2-7; TRBD2 aligns across 13 bases. V lost 6 bases, J lost 2 bases, and 4 bases stayed unmatched. This CDR3 spans 15 amino acids. The germline CDR1 and CDR2 sequences are MNHEY and SVGAGI. CDR3 residues: CASRGTSGTTYEQYF. The CDR3 coding sequence is TGTGCCAGCAGAGGGACTAGCGGGACGACCTACGAGCAGTACTTC.

The CDR3 loop is CASSYRGQIYGYTF. The CDR3 DNA follows: TGTGCCAGCAGTTACAGGGGACAGATATATGGCTACACCTTC. The genes are TRBV6-5 and TRBJ1-2, with 7 bases lining up with TRBD1. J was trimmed by 5 bases and V by 2 bases; bases with no gene match: 5. CDR3 size: 14 residues. Looked up from germline, CDR1 is MNHEY and CDR2 is SVGAGI.

The V call is TRBV5-1, the J call TRBJ2-3; the D call may be TRBD1 or TRBD2 (7 bases each). The V end lost 4 bases, the J end lost 2 bases, and 17 bases lay between the germline ends. The germline gives CDR1 SGHRS, CDR2 YFSETQ. The CDR3 has 16 residues. CDR3 DNA: TGCGCCAGCAGCCCCGGGACAGCGGGGTACACAGATACGCAGTATTTT. This translates into CASSPGTAGYTDTQYF.

The chain couples TRBV25-1 to TRBJ2-7; 10 nucleotides align to TRBD1. The CDR3 extends over 15 amino acids. Trimming took 5 bases from V and 6 from J; bases not matched to a gene: 10. The germline gives CDR1 MGHDK, CDR2 SYGVNS. The CDR3 reads CASSYGGTGESEQYF. DNA of the CDR3: TGTGCCAGCAGTTATGGGGGGACAGGGGAGTCCGAGCAGTACTTC.

This CDR3 reads CAISESGQKNIQYF. The CDR3 DNA follows: TGTGCCATCAGTGAGTCGGGACAGAAAAACATTCAGTACTTC. The chain uses TRBV10-3 and TRBJ2-4; 7 nucleotides align to TRBD1. CDR3 length: 14 residues. Germline-derived CDR1 and CDR2 are ENHRY and SYGVKD. V lost 0 bases, J lost 4 bases, and 0 bases stayed unmatched.

CDR3: CASSLDPDSYEQYF. The DNA for the CDR3 is TGTGCCAGCAGCTTAGACCCCGACAGCTACGAGCAGTACTTC. The chain couples TRBV11-2 to TRBJ2-7; D might be TRBD1 (5 bases). This CDR3 spans 14 amino acids. CDR1 is SGHAT and CDR2 is FQNNGV in the germline V gene. The V end was cut by 0 bases, the J end by 3 bases, with 9 bases between.

This clone was picked up a small number of times. The chain couples TRBV29-1 to TRBJ2-1, with TRBD1 matching 11 bases. Trimming removed 5 bases from V and 5 bases from J; junction bases left unmatched: 5. Germline-derived CDR1 and CDR2 are SQVTM and ANQGSEA. This CDR3 has 14 residues. As DNA, the CDR3 is TGCAGCGTTCGTGGGGACAGGGGGAACAATGAGCAGTTCTTC. This codes for CSVRGDRGNNEQFF.

DNA of the CDR3: TGTGCCAGCAGCCCCCTTCCCTATGGCTACACCTTC. It encodes CASSPLPYGYTF. The chain links TRBV7-2 to TRBJ1-2; D call uncertain. With 5 bases removed from V and 4 bases from J, the gap between germline ends came to 8 bases. CDR3 length equals 12 residues. Germline V gives CDR1 SGHTA, CDR2 FQGNSA.

This chain connects TRBV18 to TRBJ2-1; 10 nucleotides agree with TRBD2. CDR3 length: 15 residues. Germline CDR1 KGHSH, CDR2 LQKENI. The V and J ends lost 3 bases and 9 bases, in that order; junction bases with no gene match: 8. The CDR3 reads CASSPEREGRSEQFF. DNA for the CDR3: TGTGCCAGCTCACCCGAGCGGGAGGGCCGCAGTGAGCAGTTCTTC.

The chain recombines TRBV4-1 with TRBJ2-5; no reliable D call. V was trimmed by 1 base and J by 5 bases, leaving 11 bases between them. This CDR3 region has 14 residues. Germline V CDR1 and CDR2: MGHRA, YSYEKL. In DNA form, the CDR3 reads TGCGCCAGCAGCCAAGCTGTGGTCTCCGAGACCCAGTACTTC. Residues: CASSQAVVSETQYF.

The CDR3 region has the DNA TGCGCCAGCAGCCAAGCGGGACTAGCGGGAGGGAGCTACGAGCAGTACTTC. This translates into CASSQAGLAGGSYEQYF. The genes are TRBV4-1 and TRBJ2-7, with 16 nucleotides matching TRBD2. V lost 1 base to trimming and J lost 3 bases; unmatched junction nucleotides: 3. Germline-derived CDR1 and CDR2 are MGHRA and YSYEKL. The CDR3 has 17 amino acids.